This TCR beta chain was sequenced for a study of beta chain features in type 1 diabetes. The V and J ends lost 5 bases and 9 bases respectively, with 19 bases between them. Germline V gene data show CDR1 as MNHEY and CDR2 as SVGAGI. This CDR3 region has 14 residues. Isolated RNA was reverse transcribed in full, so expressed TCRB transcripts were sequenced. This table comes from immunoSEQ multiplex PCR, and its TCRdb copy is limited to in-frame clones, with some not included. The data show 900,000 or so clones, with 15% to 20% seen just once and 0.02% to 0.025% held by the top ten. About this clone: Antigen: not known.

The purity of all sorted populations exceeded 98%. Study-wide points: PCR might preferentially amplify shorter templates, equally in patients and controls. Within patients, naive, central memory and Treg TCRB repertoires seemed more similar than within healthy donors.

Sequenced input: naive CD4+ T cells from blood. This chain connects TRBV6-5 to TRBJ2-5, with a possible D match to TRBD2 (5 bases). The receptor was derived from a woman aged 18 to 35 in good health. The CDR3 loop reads CASSATRGKGPQYF. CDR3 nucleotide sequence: TGTGCCAGCAGTGCCACCCGGGGAAAGGGCCCCCAGTACTTC.